Listed below are T cell receptor beta chains from one sample, sequenced in a study of early T cells in non-severe SARS-CoV-2 infection. Via MiXCR, TCRdb re-called the 5' RACE reads, giving one row per CDR3 protein. Of about 56,000 distinct CDR3 sequences in the sample, about 11% were seen once. The specimen was whole blood. The receptors derive from an adult who was a healthcare worker with PCR-confirmed SARS-CoV-2 infection or an uninfected control (not recorded which). Each CDR3 is given with its conserved first and last residue. A D gene is named only where the DNA matches it firmly. Clone size, where shown, is once, few, many, or a class for clones that have expanded.

TGTGCCAGCAGCAATTCTGGGTTTGGCGGGGAGCTGTTTTTT,CASSNSGFGGELFF,NA,TRBJ2-2,TRBV7-9,NA
TGTGCCAGCAGCTTAGATGCAGGAACCACAGATACGCAGTATTTT,CASSLDAGTTDTQYF,NA,TRBJ2-3,TRBV11-3,NA
TGTGCCAGCAGTTTATGGGAGCGGGAGACCCAGTACTTC,CASSLWERETQYF,many,TRBJ2-5,TRBV12-3/TRBV12-4,NA
TGTGCCAGCAGTGAATTTTTCCTACCAGAGGGGAATAATGAAAAACTGTTTTTT,CASSEFFLPEGNNEKLFF,many,TRBJ1-4,TRBV25-1,NA
TGTGCCAGCAGCTTGCGGCTAGCGCAATACGAGCAGTACTTC,CASSLRLAQYEQYF,NA,TRBJ2-7,TRBV7-2,NA
TGTGCCAGCAGTCCAAGGACTGTTTACGAGCAGTACTTC,CASSPRTVYEQYF,NA,TRBJ2-7,TRBV12-3/TRBV12-4,NA
TGTGCCAGCAGCTCCCCAAGGGGGAGGACACTTTATGGCTACACCTTC,CASSSPRGRTLYGYTF,many,TRBJ1-2,TRBV5-4,NA
TGTGCCAGCAGTTTAGGAGGGAGCACCGGGGAGCTGTTTTTT,CASSLGGSTGELFF,NA,TRBJ2-2,TRBV28,NA
TGTGCCAGCACCCCCGGGCAGGGCCTATTCGAGCAGTACTTC,CASTPGQGLFEQYF,many,TRBJ2-7,TRBV12-3/TRBV12-4,NA
TGTGCCAGCAGCCAAGGTATTTATAACGAGCAGTACTTC,CASSQGIYNEQYF,many,TRBJ2-7,TRBV14,NA
TGTGCCAGCAGCGTAGGCCCCCACACTGAAGCTTTCTTT,CASSVGPHTEAFF,many,TRBJ1-1,TRBV9,NA
TGTGCCAGCAGCTCCCGTAGCGGCTTGAACACCGGGGAGCTGTTTTTT,CASSSRSGLNTGELFF,NA,TRBJ2-2,TRBV7-2,NA
TGTGCCAGCAGCGCGGATCCGGGACTAGCGGGAGCAGATACGCAGTATTTT,CASSADPGLAGADTQYF,NA,TRBJ2-3,TRBV7-2,TRBD2
TGTGCCAGCAGCTTAGGACTAGCGATCGATACGCAGTATTTT,CASSLGLAIDTQYF,many,TRBJ2-3,TRBV7-2,TRBD2
TGTGCCAGCAGCAGTCCGGTTAACTATGGCTACACCTTC,CASSSPVNYGYTF,once,TRBJ1-2,TRBV7-2,NA
TGTGCCAGCAGCCCCTTCAGAGGCTCTGGGGCCAACGTCCTGACTTTC,CASSPFRGSGANVLTF,NA,TRBJ2-6,TRBV7-2,NA
TGTGCCAGCAGTTACGCCTCTAGCCTCCGGGACAAAAACATTCAGTACTTC,CASSYASSLRDKNIQYF,few,TRBJ2-4,TRBV6-2/TRBV6-3,NA
TGTGCCAGCAGCTTATTTTTAATTGCTAGCGGGATGAACGACACCGGGGAGCTGTTTTTT,CASSLFLIASGMNDTGELFF,many,TRBJ2-2,TRBV11-2,TRBD2
TGCGCCAGCAGCCAAGATCTCCGACCCCTGGCCTACGAGCAGTACTTC,CASSQDLRPLAYEQYF,few,TRBJ2-7,TRBV4-3,NA
TGTGCCACCAGGATAAGCACTAGCTGGGGATCGGATACGCAGTATTTT,CATRISTSWGSDTQYF,many,TRBJ2-3,TRBV15,NA
TGCAGCGTTGAAAGCAGGGGATCTGGGGCCAACGTCCTGACTTTC,CSVESRGSGANVLTF,many,TRBJ2-6,TRBV29-1,NA
TGTGCCTGGGGGCAAGGAACAGATACGCAGTATTTT,CAWGQGTDTQYF,few,TRBJ2-3,TRBV30,NA
TGTGCCAGCAGTGACTCCGTTCGTGAGCAGTTCTTC,CASSDSVREQFF,few,TRBJ2-1,TRBV6-6,NA
TGTGCCAGCAGTTACGGACTGAGCTCCTACAATGAGCAGTTCTTC,CASSYGLSSYNEQFF,many,TRBJ2-1,TRBV7-6,NA
TGTGCCAGCAGCTTTAATGGACTAGCGCAGACCGGGGAGCTGTTTTTT,CASSFNGLAQTGELFF,NA,TRBJ2-2,TRBV7-2,TRBD2
TGTGCCAGCAGCCCCGAGGGGGGGACGGGACAATACTTC,CASSPEGGTGQYF,NA,TRBJ2-4,TRBV7-9,NA
TGTGCCAGCAGTTACGAGCGGGGATCGACAGATACGCAGTATTTT,CASSYERGSTDTQYF,many,TRBJ2-3,TRBV6-5,TRBD2
TGCAGTGCACCCGACAGAAGTTCCTACGAGCAGTACTTC,CSAPDRSSYEQYF,NA,TRBJ2-7,TRBV20-1,NA
TGCAGCGTTGGGACGGGATATGAAAAACTGTTTTTT,CSVGTGYEKLFF,many,TRBJ1-4,TRBV29-1,NA
TGTGCCAGCAGCTTATCGACAGGCTACACCGGGGAGCTGTTTTTT,CASSLSTGYTGELFF,many,TRBJ2-2,TRBV7-8,NA
TGTGCCAGCAGTTACCCGACCGGGGAGCTGTTTTTT,CASSYPTGELFF,once,TRBJ2-2,TRBV6-2/TRBV6-3,NA
TGTGCCAGCAGTTTCCGGGACAGGCCCTACGAGCAGTACTTC,CASSFRDRPYEQYF,NA,TRBJ2-7,TRBV12-3/TRBV12-4,TRBD1
TGTGCCAGCAGCTACATACTAGCGGGGGCATCAGAGACCCAGTACTTC,CASSYILAGASETQYF,many,TRBJ2-5,TRBV7-9,TRBD2
TGTGCCAGCAGCTGGGGCGGGAGCACAGATACGCAGTATTTT,CASSWGGSTDTQYF,NA,TRBJ2-3,TRBV7-9,NA
TGTGCCAGCAGTTATAGTAGGACGGCCTATGAAGCTTTCTTT,CASSYSRTAYEAFF,NA,TRBJ1-1,TRBV6-5,NA
TGTGCCAGCAGCGTAGCTCCTAGCGGGACCGTATACGAGCAGTACTTC,CASSVAPSGTVYEQYF,NA,TRBJ2-7,TRBV9,TRBD2
TGCGCCAGCAGCTCCACAGGGTCGGTGTATGGCTACACCTTC,CASSSTGSVYGYTF,few,TRBJ1-2,TRBV5-1,NA
TGCAGCACTAACAGGGCCGTGAACACTGAAGCTTTCTTT,CSTNRAVNTEAFF,many,TRBJ1-1,TRBV20-1,NA
TGTGCCAGAAGCTTATCCCCCAGGTTTTTAGGGGCTCCCAGTGTGTCCCCCCTCCACTTT,CARSLSPRFLGAPSVSPLHF,few,TRBJ1-6,TRBV5-3,NA
TGTGCCAGCAGTTACTCGGGGGGGCCTGGACAGCCCCAGCATTTT,CASSYSGGPGQPQHF,few,TRBJ1-5,TRBV6-5,NA
TGTGCCAGCAGCCGGGGGGAGATGAACACTGAAGCTTTCTTT,CASSRGEMNTEAFF,many,TRBJ1-1,TRBV7-4,NA
TGTGCCAGCAGCCGAGGGTACAATGAGCAGTTCTTC,CASSRGYNEQFF,many,TRBJ2-1,TRBV14,NA
TGTGCCAGCAGCATTACCTGGACCGGGGAAGCTTTCTTT,CASSITWTGEAFF,many,TRBJ1-1,TRBV7-9,NA
TGTGCCAGCAGCTTGGATGGGACAGTGGGCTATGGCTACACCTTC,CASSLDGTVGYGYTF,NA,TRBJ1-2,TRBV5-4,TRBD1
TGTGCCAGCAGTAAAGACAGGGGGGCCTTCAATGAGCAGTTCTTC,CASSKDRGAFNEQFF,NA,TRBJ2-1,TRBV27,TRBD1
TGCGCCAGCAGCCAAGCCCCGGGACGATCCTACAATGAGCAGTTCTTC,CASSQAPGRSYNEQFF,many,TRBJ2-1,TRBV4-1,NA
TGCGCCAGCAGGGGGCCAACGAACACTGAAGCTTTCTTT,CASRGPTNTEAFF,many,TRBJ1-1,TRBV5-1,NA
TGCGCCAGCAGCCGTCTCACAGGGGTCTATGGCTACACCTTC,CASSRLTGVYGYTF,many,TRBJ1-2,TRBV4-3,TRBD1
TGCGCCAGCAGCCAAGATATAGCGGCCGAAACTGGAGGGCAGTACTTC,CASSQDIAAETGGQYF,many,TRBJ2-7,TRBV4-1,NA
TGTGCCAGCAGCTTAGTTCCCGGCCGAGACTACGAGCAGTACTTC,CASSLVPGRDYEQYF,many,TRBJ2-7,TRBV7-6,NA
TGCAGCGGCGGGACGGGCTCGTACGAGCAGTACTTC,CSGGTGSYEQYF,many,TRBJ2-7,TRBV29-1,NA
TGTGCCTGGAGTCCTACAGCCAGGGGGAATGGCTACACCTTC,CAWSPTARGNGYTF,few,TRBJ1-2,TRBV30,TRBD1
TGTGCCAGCAGCTCCTTAGCGGGGTACTACGAGCAGTACTTC,CASSSLAGYYEQYF,few,TRBJ2-7,TRBV7-2,TRBD2
TGTGCCAGCAGCTTAGAATCCTCTCCGGGAACCTACGAGCAGTACTTC,CASSLESSPGTYEQYF,few,TRBJ2-7,TRBV7-9,NA
TGCAGCGTTGAAGTCCAGGACTCCTACGAGCAGTACTTC,CSVEVQDSYEQYF,many,TRBJ2-7,TRBV29-1,NA